This TCR beta chain is drawn from a study of cytomegalovirus exposure and HLA in healthy donors. 13 Jbeta primers and 60 Vbeta primers were used for the PCR. As originally analysed: A later analysis tallied tens of millions of unique TCR beta chains, approximately 11 million of them shared. TCRdb keeps only in-frame clones here, not all; method: immunoSEQ multiplex PCR. V and J calls and clone size are given by that table; D and trimming were obtained from the DNA. The profile shows 150,000 to 200,000 clones, more than 65% of them singletons. Between the trimmed V and J ends, which lost 5 bases and 7 bases, there was a span of 18 bases. Germline-derived CDR1 and CDR2 are GTSNPN and SVGIG (reference sequence). This CDR3 is built from 14 residues.

The chain joins TRBV30 to TRBJ1-5, with D possibly TRBD1 on 6 matching bases. This receptor was taken from a man in his forties or fifties in good health and CMV-seronegative. The specimen was PBMCs. The CDR3 loop reads CAWGEGDLGQPQHF. Here the CDR3 DNA reads TGTGCCTGGGGGGAGGGGGACCTCGGGCAGCCCCAGCATTTT. Based on the CDR3 plus reference TRBV30 and TRBJ1-5, the full variable domain is SQTIHQWPATLVQPVGSPLSLECTVEGTSNPNLYWYRQAAGRGLQLLFYSVGIGQISSEVPQNLSASRPQDRQFILSSKKLLLSDSGFYLCAWGEGDLGQPQHFGDGTRLSIL.